This T cell receptor (beta chain) was sequenced for a study of early stage breast cancer tumors. Notes on this clone: Antigen unknown.

Study outcomes and limitations: Compared with adjacent normal breast tissue, tumors showed about 2.3-fold greater T cell density and higher clonality. Tumor and normal breast were distinguished via blood comparison in about 90% of the 16 patients.

Germline V gives CDR1 SNHLY, CDR2 FYNNEI. V shed 6 bases and J shed 11 bases, with 18 bases lying between them. The CDR3 contains 13 residues. The method was immunoSEQ multiplex PCR; TCRdb's version includes in-frame clones alone and lacks a portion of them. The sample includes 60,000 to 80,000 clones, around 80% seen only once; the top ten take under 3.5%. This TCR was sampled from a person in their 60s with breast cancer. Sample: blood. The gene calls are TRBV2 and TRBJ2-3; D may be TRBD2 (5 bases). As DNA, the CDR3 is TGTGCCAGCAGCCCCGAAAGCCACGGGGAGCAGTATTTT. Translated, it gives CASSPESHGEQYF.